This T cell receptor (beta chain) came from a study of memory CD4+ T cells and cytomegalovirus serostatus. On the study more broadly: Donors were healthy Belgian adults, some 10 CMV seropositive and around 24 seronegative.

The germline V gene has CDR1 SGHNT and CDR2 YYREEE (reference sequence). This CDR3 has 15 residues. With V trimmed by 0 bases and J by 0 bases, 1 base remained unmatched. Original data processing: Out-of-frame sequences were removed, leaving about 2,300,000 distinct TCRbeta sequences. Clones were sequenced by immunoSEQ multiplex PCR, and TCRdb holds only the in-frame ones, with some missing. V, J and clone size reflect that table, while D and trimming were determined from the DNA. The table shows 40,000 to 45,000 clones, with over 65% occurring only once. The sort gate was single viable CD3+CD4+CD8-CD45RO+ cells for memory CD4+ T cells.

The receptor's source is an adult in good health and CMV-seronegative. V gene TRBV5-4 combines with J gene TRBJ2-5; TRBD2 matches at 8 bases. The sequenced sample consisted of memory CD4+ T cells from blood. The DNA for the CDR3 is TGTGCCAGCAGCTTGGCGGGGGGGTACCAAGAGACCCAGTACTTC. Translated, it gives CASSLAGGYQETQYF.